These 17 T cell receptor beta chains were all obtained from the same sample, sequenced in a study of T cells after somatic rescue of genetic block. Sequenced by immunoSEQ multiplex PCR; TCRdb stores in-frame clones only, minus some. The sample consists of 70,000 or so clones, 85% to 95% of them appearing once. The specimen was peripheral blood mononuclear cells (PBMCs). These receptors all come from a man aged 40-49 years.

The rearrangement joins TRBV7-9 to TRBJ2-2; D gene uncertain. V shed 5 bases and J shed 8 bases, with 9 bases lying between them. Per the germline V gene, CDR1 is SEHNR and CDR2 is FQNEAQ (reference sequence). This CDR3 contains 12 residues. CDR3 sequence (DNA): TGTGCCAGCAGCCCTCCTTCAGGGGAGCTGTTTTTT. This sequence encodes CASSPPSGELFF.

The chain links TRBV5-1 to TRBJ2-1, with D unclear. CDR3 length: 15 amino acids. CDR1 and CDR2 (germline): SGHRS, YFSETQ. V lost 9 bases to trimming and J lost 0 bases, with 16 bases between them. CDR3 amino acids: CATNERPGSYNEQFF. The CDR3 DNA reads TGCGCCACCAATGAAAGGCCCGGCTCCTACAATGAGCAGTTCTTC.

A remark on this clone: Other nucleotide sequences in the sample specify the same CDR3. The V and J genes are TRBV2 and TRBJ1-5, with a tentative D call TRBD1 (5 bases). Trimming removed 6 bases at V and 1 base at J, with 10 bases between. CDR3 length: 14 amino acids. CDR1 and CDR2 from the germline V gene are SNHLY and FYNNEI. CDR3 residues: CASRWGGSNQPQHF. The CDR3 DNA sequence: TGTGCCAGCAGGTGGGGGGGGAGCAATCAGCCCCAGCATTTT.

The chain recombines TRBV30 with TRBJ2-2; a possible D gene is TRBD2 (5 bases). Trimming pared 4 bases from V and 5 bases from J, leaving 14 bases between. This CDR3 comprises 14 residues. Germline V gives CDR1 GTSNPN, CDR2 SVGIG (reference sequence). CDR3 amino acids: CAWTRGLRTGELFF. CDR3 DNA: TGTGCCTGGACTCGGGGTTTAAGGACCGGGGAGCTGTTTTTT.

J is TRBJ2-7 and V is TRBV19; the match to TRBD1 covers 7 bases. Trimming took 6 bases from V and 2 from J; bases not matched to a gene: 4. The germline V gene has CDR1 LNHDA and CDR2 SQIVND (reference sequence). This CDR3 has 13 residues. CDR3 amino acids: CASRGQLTYEQYF. The CDR3 bases are TGTGCCAGTAGGGGACAGCTAACCTACGAGCAGTACTTC. Together with reference TRBV19 and TRBJ2-7, the CDR3 gives the full variable domain: DGGITQSPKYLFRKEGQNVTLSCEQNLNHDAMYWYRQDPGQGLRLIYYSQIVNDFQKGDIAEGYSVSREKKESFPLTVTSAQKNPTAFYLCASRGQLTYEQYFGPGTRLTVT.

V usage is TRBV2 and J usage is TRBJ1-5; D is uncertain. The CDR3 runs to 12 residues. Germline V CDR1 and CDR2: SNHLY, FYNNEI. V lost 4 bases and J lost 5, with 6 bases in between. This CDR3 reads CASSGDYQPQHF. The CDR3 region has the DNA TGTGCCAGCAGTGGAGACTATCAGCCCCAGCATTTT.

The chain uses TRBV30 and TRBJ2-3; 12 bases are a match to TRBD1. Per the germline V gene, CDR1 is GTSNPN and CDR2 is SVGIG (reference sequence). The trim removed 0 bases at V and 4 bases at J, leaving 2 bases unmatched. The CDR3 has 15 amino acids. CDR3 bases: TGTGCCTGGAGTGTAGGGACAGGGGGCGCAGATACGCAGTATTTT. Amino acids: CAWSVGTGGADTQYF.

V and J are TRBV30 and TRBJ1-3; no clear D gene. The V gene's germline CDR1 is GTSNPN and CDR2 SVGIG (reference sequence). Trimming removed 2 bases at V and 0 bases at J, with 5 bases between. The CDR3 has 13 amino acids. The CDR3 sequence: CAWSINSGNTIYF. CDR3 DNA: TGTGCCTGGAGTATCAACTCTGGAAACACCATATATTTT. The full variable domain, in which reference TRBV30 and TRBJ1-3 provide the parts outside the CDR3, is SQTIHQWPATLVQPVGSPLSLECTVEGTSNPNLYWYRQAAGRGLQLLFYSVGIGQISSEVPQNLSASRPQDRQFILSSKKLLLSDSGFYLCAWSINSGNTIYFGEGSWLTVV.

Here the CDR3 reads CASTPDSGVSTDTQYF. The CDR3 coding sequence is TGTGCCAGCACCCCCGATAGCGGGGTTAGCACAGATACGCAGTATTTT. This chain uses TRBV27 with TRBJ2-3, with TRBD2 matching over 8 bases. The CDR3 is 16 residues long. Losses at the gene ends were 7 bases for V and 0 bases for J; bases not matched to a gene: 9. Germline loops: CDR1 MNHEY, CDR2 SMNVEV (reference sequence).

The rearrangement links TRBV9 to TRBJ2-1; 10 bases are shared with TRBD2. The CDR3 has 16 amino acids. Trimming removed 4 bases from V and 7 bases from J; junction bases left unmatched: 11. Germline V CDR1 and CDR2: SGDLS, YYNGEE. The CDR3 nucleotides read TGTGCCAGCAGCCCCCAAACTAGCGGGGTTTCTAATGAGCAGTTCTTC. It encodes CASSPQTSGVSNEQFF.

The J gene is TRBJ2-2, the V gene TRBV18; D remains ambiguous. V was pared by 5 bases and J by 5 bases, with 6 bases between. Germline V gene lookup returns CDR1 KGHSH and CDR2 LQKENI. This CDR3 is 12 amino acids long. The CDR3 here is CASSDMTGELFF. DNA for the CDR3: TGTGCCAGCTCAGATATGACCGGGGAGCTGTTTTTT.

The chain has TRBV5-1 and TRBJ2-7; TRBD2 is a possible D gene (6 bases). CDR1 and CDR2 from the germline V gene are SGHRS and YFSETQ. CDR3 size: 14 residues. The V end was cut by 0 bases, the J end by 2 bases, with 9 bases between. The CDR3 sequence: CASSLGTTAYEQYF. CDR3 coding DNA: TGCGCCAGCAGCTTGGGGACTACCGCCTACGAGCAGTACTTC.

CDR3 region: CAWSPNRGHGYTF. CDR3 nucleotide sequence: TGTGCCTGGAGCCCGAACAGGGGGCATGGCTACACCTTC. The chain joins TRBV30 to TRBJ1-2; TRBD1 agrees at 9 bases. The V gene end was trimmed by 3 bases and the J gene end by 6 bases; junction bases not matched to a gene: 5. Germline CDR1 reads GTSNPN; CDR2 reads SVGIG (reference sequence). The CDR3 has 13 amino acids.

The CDR3 region has the DNA TGCGCCAGCAGCCTATTGGGGCAAGAGACCCAGTACTTC. It codes for CASSLLGQETQYF. This chain uses TRBV5-1 with TRBJ2-5; D unresolved. The V gene lost 4 bases and the J gene lost 2 bases, with 9 bases spanning the gap. CDR3 size: 13 residues. Germline V gene lookup returns CDR1 SGHRS and CDR2 YFSETQ.

The chain combines TRBV30 with TRBJ1-1; D call uncertain. The CDR3 spans 12 residues. The germline V and J ends were trimmed by 4 bases and 5 bases, with 11 bases remaining between them. The germline CDR1 and CDR2 sequences are GTSNPN and SVGIG (reference sequence). This CDR3 reads CAWTYGDTEAFF. The CDR3 nucleotides read TGTGCCTGGACTTATGGGGATACTGAAGCTTTCTTT.

This clone was recorded only once. The chain joins TRBV6-5 to TRBJ1-2, with no clear D. There are 15 residues in the CDR3. Germline values: CDR1 MNHEY, CDR2 SVGAGI. V lost 0 bases, J lost 8 bases, and 16 bases lay in between. The CDR3 bases are TGTGCCAGCAGTTACTCCCAGGCCCCCAATGGCGGCTACACCTTC. Translation: CASSYSQAPNGGYTF.

This clone was picked up one time. The chain has TRBV28 and TRBJ2-4, with 9 bases identical to TRBD1. The length of the CDR3 is 13 residues. CDR1 MDHEN and CDR2 SYDVKM come from the germline V gene. V shed 7 bases, J shed 8 bases, and the junction held 6 bases outside the gene matches. CDR3 region: CASTTGDRDIQYF. DNA for the CDR3: TGTGCCAGCACCACGGGGGACAGGGACATTCAGTACTTC. Together with reference TRBV28 and TRBJ2-4, the CDR3 gives the full variable domain: DVKVTQSSRYLVKRTGEKVFLECVQDMDHENMFWYRQDPGLGLRLIYFSYDVKMKEKGDIPEGYSVSREKKERFSLILESASTNQTSMYLCASTTGDRDIQYFGAGTRLSVL.